This record concerns one T cell receptor (beta chain) sequence. This clone's antigen is unknown. Per-nucleotide qualities are absent, and no much larger clonotype sits a single base away. Inclusive of the bounding cysteine and phenylalanine, the CDR3 is 17 residues long. The DNA shown is the 51-base CDR3, in frame from base 1. V is reduced by 6 bases and J by 3 bases, leaving a spacing of 21 bases between them. As encoded in the germline V gene, CDR1 is KGHSH while CDR2 is LQKENI. This record comes from a study of PD-L1 blockade in urothelial cancer (dated by TCRdb to about 2017). For context, the study as a whole: Therapy was started in the mid-2010s for all patients, and atezolizumab 1,200 mg was administered intravenously every 3 weeks. Some ten patients reached durable clinical benefit, while some 20 patients did not. Blood samples yielded a median of approximately 150,000 T cells and roughly 80,000 unique TCRs, with median clonality 0.080. TCR sequencing covered pretreatment tumor samples and matched, serially collected peripheral blood taken before and after atezolizumab treatment. Somatic, immune and clinical correlates of response to PD-L1 blockade with atezolizumab in urothelial cancer were the focus of an exploratory multi-omic analysis. Patients had an ECOG performance status of 0 or 1 and had received between 0 and 3 prior chemotherapy regimens. Blood samples were analyzed 3 weeks after the start of treatment (second dose) and 6 weeks after the start of treatment. Pretreatment blood TCR-seq was available for nearly 30 patients, at least one posttreatment blood collection was obtained for some 25 patients, and tumor TCR-seq was available for some 25 patients. Durable clinical benefit was defined as a progression-free survival longer than 6 months, and TCR features were additionally tested against progression-free survival and overall survival. About 90% of the roughly 29 patients were identified as males with urothelial cancer of bladder origin, and a prior smoking history was reported by 18 of 29 patients. In the same patients, whole exome sequencing and RNA sequencing of pretreatment tumors were performed in addition to TCR sequencing. The paper's findings and limits, for the study overall: Because the sample size was small (n ≈ 27) and many exploratory analyses were performed, the results are intended to be hypothesis-generating. Patients with durable benefit showed greater expansion of tumor-associated TCR clones in peripheral blood 3 weeks after starting treatment (n = 22, p = 0.022). Improved progression-free and overall survival was associated with having pretreatment peripheral blood TCR clonality below the median.

To estimate absolute template abundance from read counts, synthetic TCR analog templates were spiked into each PCR. The immunoSEQ assay was used to amplify TCRbeta CDR3 regions from genomic DNA with bias-controlled V and J gene primers. Sequencing of rearranged TCRbeta segments was performed at approximately 20X coverage. In the authors' own workflow: Clustering was used to correct sequencing errors, and CDR3s were annotated against IMGT so that V, D and J genes could be assigned. Downstream analyses used only productive TCRbeta rearrangements, leaving out any out-of-frame or stop-codon sequences. To compute clonality, Shannon entropy was normalized by the log of the number of unique productive sequences and then subtracted from one. Clones differing between time points or between blood and tumor were identified using Fisher's exact test with Benjamini-Hochberg correction, with an adjusted p below 0.01 applied as the threshold. TCRdb obtained this table from immuneACCESS and retained in-frame rearrangements with V and J assigned. These tables miss some clones; where compared with another copy, unresolved V genes account for less than half of the shortfall, and the remainder is unexplained. The D gene and trimming were derived from the DNA, and the V and J assignments and clone size from that table. The sample table records approximately 100,000 clones; about 90% of these occur just once. The ten largest clonotypes hold 0.85% to 1% of the sample.

A cohort of approximately 31 patients with locally advanced or metastatic urothelial carcinoma, treated at Memorial Sloan Kettering on a trial protocol, was included. Peripheral blood mononuclear cells were collected from each patient pretreatment and during treatment, giving between 1 and 8 total time points per patient. The Qiagen DNeasy Blood extraction kit was used to purify genomic DNA from total PBMCs and tumor samples. PBMCs were collected pretreatment and during treatment, and were isolated and stored as previously described. The chain is encoded by TRBV18 joined to TRBJ2-1; D gene: possibly TRBD1, on 6 matching bases. This clonotype originated in a woman of 80 years or more with urothelial cancer. The input for sequencing was PBMCs, taken around atezolizumab (anti-PD-L1) treatment. The CDR3 corresponds to CASSLSTGRGNYNEQFF. The bases read TGTGCCAGCTCCCTTTCGACAGGTCGTGGGAACTACAATGAGCAGTTCTTC.